A selection of T cell receptor beta chains follows, all from one sample in a study of cytomegalovirus exposure and HLA in healthy donors. The table came from immunoSEQ multiplex PCR; TCRdb's copy has only in-frame clones and leaves some out. The sample yields some 160,000 clones, approximately 78% seen once. Sequencing was performed on PBMCs. The receptors were gathered from a woman aged 40-49 years in good health and CMV-seronegative. Both conserved end residues are part of each CDR3. A D gene is named only where the DNA matches it firmly. Clone size appears in some rows only: once, few, many, or a class for an expanded clone.

len	d_gene	j_gene	v_gene	abundance	CDR3aa	CDR3nt
12	-	TRBJ2-7	TRBV18	-	CASMGRVDEQYF	TGTGCCAGCATGGGCAGAGTCGACGAGCAGTACTTC
20	TRBD2	TRBJ2-5	TRBV4-1	-	CASSLVGGKGLAGGQQTQYF	TGCGCCAGCAGCCTCGTCGGGGGCAAGGGACTAGCGGGGGGGCAACAGACCCAGTACTTC
15	TRBD1	TRBJ2-2	TRBV7-8	-	CASSPGTGSTGELFF	TGTGCCAGCAGCCCCGGGACAGGGAGCACCGGGGAGCTGTTTTTT
14	TRBD1	TRBJ2-7	TRBV5-6	-	CASSTRQGVYEQYF	TGTGCCAGCAGCACCCGACAGGGGGTTTACGAGCAGTACTTC
16	TRBD1	TRBJ1-6	TRBV28	-	CASSPGTGEGGSPLHF	TGTGCCAGCAGTCCCGGGACAGGGGAAGGAGGCTCACCCCTCCACTTT
13	TRBD1	TRBJ1-5	TRBV7-6	few	CASSSRQGQPQHF	TGTGCCAGCAGCTCGCGACAGGGGCAGCCCCAGCATTTT
14	-	TRBJ1-3	TRBV11-2	-	CASTRGYSGNTIYF	TGTGCCAGCACCCGGGGGTACTCTGGAAACACCATATATTTT
14	TRBD1	TRBJ1-4	TRBV19	-	CASTPTGEDEKLFF	TGTGCCAGTACCCCGACAGGGGAGGACGAAAAACTGTTTTTT
18	TRBD1	TRBJ1-2	TRBV2	-	CASRGPSGTGGTNYGYTF	TGTGCCAGCAGGGGACCATCCGGGACAGGGGGCACTAACTATGGCTACACCTTC
14	-	TRBJ2-1	TRBV4-1	-	CASSRGSGYNEQFF	TGCGCCAGCAGCAGAGGGTCTGGGTACAATGAGCAGTTCTTC
13	TRBD1	TRBJ1-4	TRBV2	-	CASSGTGREKLFF	TGTGCCAGCAGCGGGACAGGGAGAGAAAAACTGTTTTTT
14	-	TRBJ1-6	TRBV6-6	-	CASSARGGNSPLHF	TGTGCCAGCAGTGCCCGAGGGGGAAATTCACCCCTCCACTTT
13	-	TRBJ1-2	TRBV10-3	-	CAIKRGRDYGYTF	TGTGCCATCAAGCGGGGGCGAGACTATGGCTACACCTTC
21	TRBD1	TRBJ2-6	TRBV7-8	-	CASSPIPGQGSRVAGANVLTF	TGTGCCAGCAGCCCGATACCGGGACAGGGAAGTCGTGTAGCTGGGGCCAACGTCCTGACTTTC